This paragraph reports one T cell receptor (beta chain). The data belong to a study of blood T cell repertoires in COVID-19. Repertoires were generated with immunoSEQ multiplex PCR, while TCRdb's copy carries only in-frame clones and drops some. In the table there are 45,000 to 55,000 clones, around four fifths of which are singletons. Germline CDR1 MNHEY, CDR2 SVGAGI. V shed 2 bases and J shed 2 bases, with 6 bases lying between them. This CDR3 contains 13 residues. The source is a human donor in a cohort sampled during active COVID-19. Sequenced input: peripheral blood. The chain combines TRBV6-5 with TRBJ1-2, with no clear D. Written as DNA, the CDR3 is TGTGCCAGCAGTTACGGGCAGAACTATGGCTACACCTTC. Translating gives CASSYGQNYGYTF.